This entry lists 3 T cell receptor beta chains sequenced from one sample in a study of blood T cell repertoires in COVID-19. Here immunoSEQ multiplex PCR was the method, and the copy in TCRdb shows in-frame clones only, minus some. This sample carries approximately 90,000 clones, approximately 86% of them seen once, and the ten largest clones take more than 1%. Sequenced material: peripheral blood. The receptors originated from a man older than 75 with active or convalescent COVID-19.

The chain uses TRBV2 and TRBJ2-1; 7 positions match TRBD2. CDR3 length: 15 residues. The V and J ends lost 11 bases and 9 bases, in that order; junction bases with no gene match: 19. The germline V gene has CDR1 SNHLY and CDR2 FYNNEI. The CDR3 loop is CAGALAGGGSAEQFF. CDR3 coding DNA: TGTGCCGGCGCCTTAGCGGGTGGGGGGTCCGCTGAGCAGTTCTTC.

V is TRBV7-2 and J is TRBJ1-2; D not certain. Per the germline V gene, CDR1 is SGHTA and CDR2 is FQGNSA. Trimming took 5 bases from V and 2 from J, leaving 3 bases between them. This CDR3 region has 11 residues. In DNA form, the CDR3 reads TGTGCCAGCAGCGAGAACTATGGCTACACCTTC. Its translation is CASSENYGYTF.

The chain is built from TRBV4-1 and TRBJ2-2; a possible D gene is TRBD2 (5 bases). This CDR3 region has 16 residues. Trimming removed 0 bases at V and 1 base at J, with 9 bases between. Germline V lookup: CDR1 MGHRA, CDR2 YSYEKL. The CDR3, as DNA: TGCGCCAGCAGCCAAGAAGGGAGAATGAACACCGGGGAGCTGTTTTTT. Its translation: CASSQEGRMNTGELFF.